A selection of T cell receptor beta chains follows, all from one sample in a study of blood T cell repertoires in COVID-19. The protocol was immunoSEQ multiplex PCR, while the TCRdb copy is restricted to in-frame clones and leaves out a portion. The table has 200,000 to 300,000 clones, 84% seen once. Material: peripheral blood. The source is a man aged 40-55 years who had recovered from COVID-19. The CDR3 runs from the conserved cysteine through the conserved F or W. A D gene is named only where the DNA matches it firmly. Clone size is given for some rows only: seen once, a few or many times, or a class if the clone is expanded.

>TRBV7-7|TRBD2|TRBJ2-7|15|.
CASSPGLAGPYEQYF
TGTGCTAGCAGCCCGGGACTAGCGGGCCCCTACGAGCAGTACTTC
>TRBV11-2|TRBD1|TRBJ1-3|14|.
CASSVQGVGNTIYF
TGTGCCAGCAGTGTACAGGGGGTTGGAAACACCATATATTTT
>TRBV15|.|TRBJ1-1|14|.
CATRPETGNTEAFF
TGTGCCACCAGGCCCGAGACAGGGAACACTGAAGCTTTCTTT
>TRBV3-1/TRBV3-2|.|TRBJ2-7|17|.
CASSQELMPRGSYEQYF
TGTGCCAGCAGCCAAGAATTAATGCCAAGGGGGTCCTACGAGCAGTACTTC
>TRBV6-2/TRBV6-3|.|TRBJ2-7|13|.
CASSYFPSYEQYF
TGTGCCAGCAGTTACTTTCCCAGCTACGAGCAGTACTTC
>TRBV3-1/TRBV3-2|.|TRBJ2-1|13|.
CASSQDPRGDQFF
TGTGCCAGCAGCCAAGACCCCAGGGGAGATCAGTTCTTC
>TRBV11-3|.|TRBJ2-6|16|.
CASSLDRFKGANVLTF
TGTGCCAGCAGCTTAGACAGGTTCAAAGGGGCCAACGTCCTGACTTTC
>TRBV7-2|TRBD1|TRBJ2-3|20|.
CASSLALTTGTGAGIDTQYF
TGTGCCAGCAGCTTAGCCCTTACAACCGGGACAGGGGCCGGGATAGATACGCAGTATTTT
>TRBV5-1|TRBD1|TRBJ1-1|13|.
CASSLDPTGRAFF
TGCGCCAGCAGCTTGGACCCGACAGGGCGGGCTTTCTTT
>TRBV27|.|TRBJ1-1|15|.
CASSSPSRRNTEAFF
TGTGCCAGCAGTAGCCCGTCCCGAAGGAACACTGAAGCTTTCTTT
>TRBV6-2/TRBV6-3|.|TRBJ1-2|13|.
CASSYDSNYGYTF
TGTGCCAGCAGTTATGACAGTAACTATGGCTACACCTTC
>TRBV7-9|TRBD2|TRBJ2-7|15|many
CASSLLAGVSYEQYF
TGTGCCAGCAGCTTACTAGCGGGGGTCTCCTACGAGCAGTACTTC
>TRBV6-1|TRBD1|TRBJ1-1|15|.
CASSGTGIRDSEAFF
TGTGCCAGCAGTGGGACAGGTATCCGGGACAGTGAAGCTTTCTTT
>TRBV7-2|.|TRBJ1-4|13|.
CASSLVVEGKLFF
TGTGCCAGCAGCTTAGTGGTGGAGGGGAAACTGTTTTTT
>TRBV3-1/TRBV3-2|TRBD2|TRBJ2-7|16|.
CASSQESQRDSYEQYF
TGTGCCAGCAGCCAAGAGAGCCAGCGGGACTCCTACGAGCAGTACTTC
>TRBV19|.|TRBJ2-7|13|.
CASSENLYYEQYF
TGTGCCAGTAGTGAAAACTTATATTACGAGCAGTACTTC
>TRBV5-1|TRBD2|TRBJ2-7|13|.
CASSSGWGGEQYF
TGCGCCAGCAGCTCCGGCTGGGGGGGAGAGCAGTACTTC
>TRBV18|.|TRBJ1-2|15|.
CASSPASRDNYGYTF
TGTGCCAGCTCACCAGCTTCCAGGGATAACTATGGCTACACCTTC
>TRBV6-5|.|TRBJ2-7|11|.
CASSRDYEQYF
TGTGCCAGCAGTCGCGACTACGAGCAGTACTTC
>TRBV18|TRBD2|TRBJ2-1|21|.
CASSPIYTSGGPPDSYNEQFF
TGTGCCAGCTCACCGATTTATACTAGCGGGGGGCCTCCCGACTCCTACAATGAGCAGTTCTTC
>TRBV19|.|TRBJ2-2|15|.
CASWGGQDNTGELFF
TGTGCCAGTTGGGGGGGACAGGATAACACCGGGGAGCTGTTTTTT
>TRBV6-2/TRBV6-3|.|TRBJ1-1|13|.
CASSTALNTEAFF
TGTGCCAGCAGTACAGCCTTGAACACTGAAGCTTTCTTT
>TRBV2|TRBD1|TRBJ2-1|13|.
CASMDRGNNEQFF
TGTGCCAGCATGGACAGGGGTAACAATGAGCAGTTCTTC
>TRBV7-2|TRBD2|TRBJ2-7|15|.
CASSSGTSGRSEQYF
TGTGCCAGCAGCTCGGGGACTAGCGGGAGGAGCGAGCAGTACTTC
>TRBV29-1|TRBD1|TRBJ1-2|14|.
CSVGKTGKDYGYTF
TGCAGCGTTGGAAAGACAGGGAAGGACTATGGCTACACCTTC
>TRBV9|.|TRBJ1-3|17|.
CASSPRTEGLAGNTIYF
TGTGCCAGCAGCCCACGGACAGAGGGACTAGCTGGAAACACCATATATTTT
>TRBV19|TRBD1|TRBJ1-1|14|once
CASTQDRLNTEAFF
TGTGCCAGTACCCAGGACAGGCTCAACACTGAAGCTTTCTTT
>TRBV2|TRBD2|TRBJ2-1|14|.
CASRRLAGAGEQFF
TGTGCCAGCAGACGACTAGCGGGAGCAGGTGAGCAGTTCTTC
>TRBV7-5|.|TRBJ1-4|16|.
CARSRNRGQANEKLFF
TGTGCCAGAAGCCGAAACAGGGGGCAAGCTAATGAAAAACTGTTTTTT
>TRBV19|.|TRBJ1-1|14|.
CASTNLRGSTEAFF
TGTGCCAGTACCAACCTTCGGGGATCCACTGAAGCTTTCTTT
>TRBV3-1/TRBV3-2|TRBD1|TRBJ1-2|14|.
CASSHRDRELGYTF
TGTGCCAGCAGCCATAGGGACAGGGAATTAGGCTACACCTTC
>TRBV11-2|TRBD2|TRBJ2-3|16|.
CASSPPSGRAPDTQYF
TGTGCCAGCAGCCCCCCTAGCGGGAGGGCCCCAGATACGCAGTATTTT
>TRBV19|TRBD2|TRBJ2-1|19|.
CASSITLAGGLSGVNEQFF
TGTGCCAGTAGTATAACCTTGGCGGGAGGGCTCAGTGGGGTGAATGAGCAGTTCTTC